The source of this T cell receptor (beta chain) is a study of regulatory T cells in long-lasting Graves disease. Findings of the study overall: Persistent disease preferred TRBV28, TRBJ1-2 and TRBJ2-5; new disease, TRBV20-1 and TRBJ2-1. Owing to a sample size that was small, accuracy may have been reduced. Persistent Graves' cases showed lower TCR diversity than newly diagnosed cases.

Library construction for TCR beta used iRepertoire HTBI primers and Arm-PCR of CDR3 regions. TCRdb used MiXCR to reprocess the multiplex PCR reads, holding one entry per CDR3 protein. The sample includes roughly 530,000 distinct CDR3 sequences, 15% to 20% of them seen just once. The time point was: newly diagnosed GD, antithyroid drugs for less than 3 months. TCR sequences were obtained from RNA taken from PBMCs. This clonotype was counted at least ten times. Antigen unknown. Trimming pared 0 bases from V and 7 bases from J, leaving 15 bases between. This CDR3 is built from 15 residues. CDR1 and CDR2 from the germline V gene are LGHDT and YNNKEL (reference sequence). This same sample was also taken into another study, of T cells in Graves' hyperthyroidism and ophthalmopathy. As that report states: HTBI primers were employed in a first-round RT-PCR of the TCR CDR3.

Sequenced material: peripheral blood mononuclear cells (PBMCs), taken at new diagnosis, from a patient treated with antithyroid drugs. The clonotype comes from a woman aged 40-65 years with Graves disease. V gene TRBV3-1 combines with J gene TRBJ1-2; D gene unclear. The CDR3 is CASSQDTAESSGYTF. The CDR3 DNA reads as TGTGCCAGCAGCCAAGATACCGCAGAGTCGTCTGGCTACACCTTC.